This TCR beta chain was identified in a study of blood T cell repertoires in COVID-19. Study in general: Italy, Spain and the United States were the sources of the convalescent and acute COVID-19 samples. The analysed material was cDNA or gDNA that came from T cells, B-cell-depleted T cells, or PBMCs.

As for this clone: The junction and the germline gene differ at one end; a read error may be behind it.

In the authors' workflow: Counts of nucleated cells, estimated from reference gene primer amplification, were obtained. Profiling relied on immunoSEQ multiplex PCR, and the TCRdb table lists in-frame clones only, not all of them. That table gives V, J and clone size, and the DNA gave D and trimming. The repertoire has some 66,000 clones, approximately 90% of them found once; the top ten carry roughly 8%. This receptor was obtained from a human donor with active COVID-19. The donor label of this sample is uncertain. Material for sequencing was peripheral blood.

CDR3 amino acids: CASSLEAGVYEQYF. In DNA, the CDR3 is TGTGCTAGCAGCTTAGAGGCAGGGGTCTACGAGCAGTACTTC. This sequence joins TRBV7-7 and TRBJ2-7, with D perhaps matching TRBD1 (6 bases). The CDR3 contains 14 residues. Germline-derived CDR1 and CDR2 are SSHAT and FNYEAQ (reference sequence).